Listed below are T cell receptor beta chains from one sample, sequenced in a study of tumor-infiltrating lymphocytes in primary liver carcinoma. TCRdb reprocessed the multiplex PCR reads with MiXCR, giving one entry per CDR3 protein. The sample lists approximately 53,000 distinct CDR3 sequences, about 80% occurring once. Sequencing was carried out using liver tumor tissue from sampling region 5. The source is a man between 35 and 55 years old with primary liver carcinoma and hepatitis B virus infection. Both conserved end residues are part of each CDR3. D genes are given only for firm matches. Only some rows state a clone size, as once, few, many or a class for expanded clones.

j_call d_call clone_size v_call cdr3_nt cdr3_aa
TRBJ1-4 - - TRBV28 TGTGCCAGCAGCCCAAGGGGGGCCAATGAAAAACTGTTTTTT CASSPRGANEKLFF
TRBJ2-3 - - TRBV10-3 TGTGCCATCAGTGTAACGATCTACACAAATACGCAGTATTTT CAISVTIYTNTQYF
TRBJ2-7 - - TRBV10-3 TGTACCATCAATCAGGACACGGGGCTCGAGCAGTACTTC CTINQDTGLEQYF
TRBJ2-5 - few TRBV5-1 TGCGCCAGCAGTTTCGACAGGACCCAGTACTTC CASSFDRTQYF
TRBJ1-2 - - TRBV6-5 TGTATCAGCACCCTCAGCCGGGGCTATGGCTACACCTTC CISTLSRGYGYTF
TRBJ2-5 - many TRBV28 TGTGCCAGCAGTTTAAGCGGAGGCTCCCAAGAGACCCAGTACTTC CASSLSGGSQETQYF
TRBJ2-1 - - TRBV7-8 TGTGCCAACAGGCAAGCAGGGCTAAGGTCCTATAATGAGCAGTTCTTC CANRQAGLRSYNEQFF
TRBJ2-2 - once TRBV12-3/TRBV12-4 TGTGCCAGCAGTTTTATACCGACTGGGGACCTGTTTTTT CASSFIPTGDLFF
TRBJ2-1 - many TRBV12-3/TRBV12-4 TGTGCCAGCAGTCTCGGTTTGTCCGGTGAGCAGTTCTTC CASSLGLSGEQFF
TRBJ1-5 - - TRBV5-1 TGCGCCAGCAGCCGACTAGCGGGAGGGCCTTGGACGGTGTCAAATACGCAGCATTTT CASSRLAGGPWTVSNTQHF
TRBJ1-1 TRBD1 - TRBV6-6 TGTGCCAGCTCCGGGGACAGTAATAACACTGAAACTTTCTTT CASSGDSNNTETFF
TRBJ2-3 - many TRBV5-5 TGTGCCAGCAGCCCTCCGACAGTGATCCCCCCGCAGTATTTT CASSPPTVIPPQYF
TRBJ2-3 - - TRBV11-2 TGTGCCAGCAGCGCCAGCACAGATACGCAGTACTTT CASSASTDTQYF
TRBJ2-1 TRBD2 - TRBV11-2 TGTGCCAGTAATACTAGCGGGCTCTACAATGAGCAGTTCTTC CASNTSGLYNEQFF
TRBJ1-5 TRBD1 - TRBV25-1 TGTGCCAGCAATACCCCGGAGACAGGGAGTCAGCCCCAGCATTTT CASNTPETGSQPQHF
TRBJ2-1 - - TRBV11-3 TGTGCCAGCAACTTGGGAGGTGGGAATGGTGAGCAGTTCTTC CASNLGGGNGEQFF
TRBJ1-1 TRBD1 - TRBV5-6 TGTGCCAGCAGCTTGGTCGATGGGACAGGGCGAAACACTGAAGCTTTCTTT CASSLVDGTGRNTEAFF